The clone carrying this TCR beta chain was counted ten times or more. Antigen specificity is unknown. Trimming took off 6 bases at V and 2 bases at J, with 13 bases between the two ends. CDR3 length: 13 residues. Germline values: CDR1 DFQATT, CDR2 SNEGSKA (reference sequence). These data belong to a study of T cells after yellow fever vaccination. Findings and caveats of the study: Reappearance after the booster was observed for most primary-vaccination clones (roughly 97% CD4, less than 90% CD8).

TCRdb independently ran MiXCR on the 5' RACE reads; one entry per CDR3 protein. Found here are 110,000 to 150,000 distinct CDR3 sequences, about 7% of them singletons; the top ten hold 0.55% to 0.7%. This clonotype originated in a man aged 30-40 years who received the YFV17D yellow fever vaccine. V and J are TRBV20-1 and TRBJ1-2, with D possibly matching TRBD1 (5 bases). Sequenced material: CD4+ T cells sorted from PBMCs, taken 10 days after the yellow fever booster vaccination. The CDR3 loop reads CSAALGVNYGYTF. Written as DNA, the CDR3 is TGCAGTGCAGCATTGGGGGTGAACTATGGCTACACCTTC.